Shown below are 17 T cell receptor beta chains from a single sample sequenced in a study of T cells after yellow fever vaccination. TCRdb used MiXCR to reprocess the 5' RACE reads, holding one entry per CDR3 protein. Of roughly 330,000 distinct CDR3 sequences detected, about 6.9% appear once; the ten largest clones hold roughly 19%. This sample comprised PBMCs, obtained approximately 40 days after the first yellow fever vaccination. The receptors shown here come from a man aged 18 to 29 who received the YFV17D yellow fever vaccine.

This clonotype has more than one count but fewer than ten. The chain recombines TRBV7-2 with TRBJ2-3; D not resolved. In germline, CDR1 is SGHTA, CDR2 FQGNSA. The CDR3 covers 14 residues. Between the trimmed V and J ends, which lost 1 base and 3 bases, there was a span of 8 bases. The CDR3: CASSLGLGTDTQYF. The CDR3 DNA reads TGTGCCAGCAGCTTAGGGTTAGGGACAGATACGCAGTATTTT.

J is TRBJ1-1 and V is TRBV9; D gene uncertain. Germline assignment: CDR1 SGDLS and CDR2 YYNGEE. Trimming took off 0 bases at V and 0 bases at J, with 9 bases between the two ends. The length of the CDR3 is 15 residues. The CDR3 nucleotides are TGTGCCAGCAGCGTAGGCACGGGCGTGAACACTGAAGCTTTCTTT. This encodes CASSVGTGVNTEAFF.

In this sample, this clonotype turned up a few times. This chain joins TRBV7-2 and TRBJ1-1; D is undetermined. The CDR3 length is 13 residues. Trimming took 4 bases from V and 3 from J, leaving 9 bases between them. Germline V gene lookup returns CDR1 SGHTA and CDR2 FQGNSA. The CDR3 here is CASSSRSHTEAFF. Written as DNA, the CDR3 is TGTGCCAGCAGCTCCCGTTCGCACACTGAAGCTTTCTTT. The variable domain in full, completed from reference TRBV7-2 and TRBJ1-1, reads GAGVSQSPSNKVTEKGKDVELRCDPISGHTALYWYRQSLGQGLEFLIYFQGNSAPDKSGLPSDRFSAERTGGSVSTLTIQRTQQEDSAVYLCASSSRSHTEAFFGQGTRLTVV.

The gene calls are TRBV3-1 and TRBJ1-6; 12 bases are shared with TRBD1. V trimming: 1 base; J trimming: 10 bases; junction bases outside the gene matches: 2. The CDR3 runs to 15 residues. Germline CDR1 reads LGHDT; CDR2 reads YNNKEL (reference sequence). The CDR3 reads CASSQVGTGGSPLHF. The DNA of the CDR3 is TGTGCCAGCAGCCAAGTTGGGACAGGGGGCTCACCCCTCCACTTT.

This chain uses TRBV12-3 or TRBV12-4 with TRBJ1-5, with 9 bases lining up with TRBD1. CDR3 length: 15 residues. The junction had 9 bases not matched to a gene; V was cut back by 5 bases and J by 7 bases. The chain's CDR3 is CASSPSGQGGQPQHF. CDR3 DNA sequence: TGTGCCAGCAGTCCCTCGGGACAGGGCGGCCAGCCCCAGCATTTT.

This clonotype was picked up many times. The chain is built from TRBV29-1 and TRBJ2-7, with D perhaps matching TRBD1 (6 bases). V lost 4 bases and J 1 base, leaving 11 bases between the germline ends. Per germline, CDR1 SQVTM and CDR2 ANQGSEA. CDR3 length: 13 amino acids. Here the CDR3 DNA reads TGCAGCGTTGTAGGGACAAGGTCCTACGAGCAGTACTTC. It encodes CSVVGTRSYEQYF.

This clonotype occurred a few times. The J gene is TRBJ2-2, the V gene TRBV12-5, with unresolved D. Germline assignment: CDR1 LGHNT and CDR2 FRNRAP. Trimming pared 5 bases from V and 2 bases from J, leaving 6 bases between. The CDR3 sequence is 13 residues long. The CDR3 DNA follows: TGTGCTAGTGGTCTCAGTAACACCGGGGAGCTGTTTTTT. It is translated as CASGLSNTGELFF. The variable domain in full, with the rest retrieved from reference TRBV12-5 and TRBJ2-2, is DARVTQTPRHKVTEMGQEVTMRCQPILGHNTVFWYRQTMMQGLELLAYFRNRAPLDDSGMPKDRFSAEMPDATLATLKIQPSEPRDSAVYFCASGLSNTGELFFGEGSRLTVL.

This clonotype has a count of ten or more. The CDR3 is CASSLPGQPQHF. The CDR3 DNA reads as TGTGCCAGCAGTCTCCCGGGTCAGCCCCAGCATTTT. V gene TRBV6-5 combines with J gene TRBJ1-5; D is unresolved. The V gene's germline CDR1 is MNHEY and CDR2 SVGAGI. Trimming shortened V by 5 bases and J by 6 bases, and 8 bases separated the two germline ends. The CDR3 extends over 12 amino acids.

This clonotype was observed at least ten times. The V and J genes are TRBV4-1 and TRBJ1-1; a possible D gene is TRBD1 (6 bases). Germline CDR1 is MGHRA and CDR2 is YSYEKL. Trimming pared 5 bases from V and 5 bases from J, leaving 15 bases between. The CDR3 is 14 residues long. CDR3 in amino acids: CASSVYRVGTEAFF. CDR3 nucleotide sequence: TGCGCCAGCAGCGTATACAGGGTAGGGACTGAAGCTTTCTTT.

This chain links TRBV10-3 with TRBJ1-5; D not resolved. CDR3 length: 16 residues. V lost 3 bases and J 1 base, leaving 13 bases between the germline ends. Germline V gene sequence: CDR1 ENHRY, CDR2 SYGVKD. This CDR3 is CAISEQPGTSNQPQHF. CDR3 DNA sequence: TGTGCCATCAGTGAACAGCCGGGTACGAGCAATCAGCCCCAGCATTTT.

The chain employs TRBV5-1 and TRBJ1-2; D is unresolved. Germline V gene lookup returns CDR1 SGHRS and CDR2 YFSETQ. V lost 4 bases and J lost 8, with 15 bases in between. The CDR3 spans 13 residues. CDR3 protein: CASSPDRPEGYTF. The CDR3 bases are TGCGCCAGCAGCCCCGACCGGCCGGAGGGCTACACCTTC.

Only a few counts were recorded for this clonotype. The chain employs TRBV20-1 and TRBJ2-1, with 8 bases that match TRBD2. Unmatched junction bases numbered 16, after V lost 0 bases and J lost 3 bases. Germline V gene data show CDR1 as DFQATT and CDR2 as SNEGSKA (reference sequence). The CDR3 totals 19 residues. The CDR3 is CSARDLLAGPLQIYNEQFF. Written as DNA, the CDR3 is TGCAGTGCTAGAGATTTGCTAGCGGGTCCGTTACAAATCTACAATGAGCAGTTCTTC.

This clonotype has only a few counts. This rearrangement joins TRBV7-8 to TRBJ2-5; 12 nucleotides match TRBD2. This CDR3 spans 15 amino acids. After removal of 0 bases from V and 9 bases from J, the junction contained 5 bases not matched to a gene. CDR1 and CDR2 (germline): SGHVS, FQNEAQ. In nucleotides, the CDR3 is TGTGCCAGCAGCTTAGCCGCTAGCGGGGGGGATTCCCAGTACTTC. This gives the protein CASSLAASGGDSQYF.

The rearrangement uses TRBV5-1 and TRBJ1-1, with D maybe TRBD1 (5 bases). Trimming cost V 0 bases and J 1 base, with 10 bases left between them. Germline lookup yields CDR1 SGHRS and CDR2 YFSETQ. The CDR3 consists of 15 residues. The CDR3 loop reads CASSLERGGNTEAFF. The CDR3 coding sequence is TGCGCCAGCAGCTTGGAGAGGGGAGGGAACACTGAAGCTTTCTTT. Combining the CDR3 with reference TRBV5-1 and TRBJ1-1 gives the whole variable domain KAGVTQTPRYLIKTRGQQVTLSCSPISGHRSVSWYQQTPGQGLQFLFEYFSETQRNKGNFPGRFSGRQFSNSRSEMNVSTLELGDSALYLCASSLERGGNTEAFFGQGTRLTVV.

This clonotype was seen only a few times. The chain uses TRBV20-1 and TRBJ2-3, with 9 bases fitting TRBD2. V trimming: 2 bases; J trimming: 1 base; junction bases outside the gene matches: 10. Looked up from germline, CDR1 is DFQATT and CDR2 is SNEGSKA (reference sequence). The CDR3 has 17 amino acids. Here the CDR3 reads CSARPSGGTDRTDTQYF. The CDR3 nucleotides are TGCAGTGCTAGACCGAGCGGGGGGACCGATCGCACAGATACGCAGTATTTT.

The chain carries TRBV12-3 or TRBV12-4 and TRBJ1-1; D not certain. V lost 6 bases to trimming and J lost 6 bases, with 11 bases between them. The CDR3 covers 12 residues. As DNA, the CDR3 is TGTGCCAGCAGGGATCGTTATTCTGAAGCTTTCTTT. Its translation is CASRDRYSEAFF.

This clonotype was picked up many times. This chain connects TRBV29-1 to TRBJ2-2; either TRBD1 or TRBD2 may supply D (5 bases each). CDR1 and CDR2 from the germline V gene are SQVTM and ANQGSEA. CDR3 length: 15 amino acids. The V and J ends lost 7 bases and 1 base respectively, with 16 bases between them. CDR3 sequence (DNA): TGCAGCGCCAAGGGGACCCGAGAGAACACCGGGGAGCTGTTTTTT. This translates into CSAKGTRENTGELFF.